The 25 T cell receptor beta chains listed next were all sequenced from one sample in a study of cytomegalovirus exposure and HLA in healthy donors. 60 Vbeta and 13 Jbeta primers were used in PCR. TCRdb's copy holds only in-frame clones and misses some; the assay was immunoSEQ multiplex PCR. The table shows around 98,000 clones, with around 80% occurring only once. Input material: PBMCs. The receptors come from a man aged 35 to 55 in good health and CMV-seronegative.

This clone was recorded once. The chain uses TRBV5-6 and TRBJ2-1; possible D gene TRBD1, 8 bases. Germline CDR1 SGHDT, CDR2 YYEEEE. V was shortened by 4 bases and J by 5 bases, with 22 bases between the two germline ends. There are 17 residues in the CDR3. CDR3 nucleotide sequence: TGTGCCAGCAGCCTGACCAACTACAGGGGGAGGGACAATGAGCAGTTCTTC. Translating gives CASSLTNYRGRDNEQFF.

The chain links TRBV6-6 to TRBJ2-3; D might be TRBD2 (5 bases). CDR3 length equals 15 residues. Trimming cost V 2 bases and J 1 base, with 10 bases left between them. Germline CDR1 reads MNHNY; CDR2 reads SVGAGI (reference sequence). For the CDR3, the DNA is TGTGCCAGCAGTTACGGGAGTTCTCGCACAGATACGCAGTATTTT. Translated, it gives CASSYGSSRTDTQYF.

A few counts support this clone. The chain combines TRBV18 with TRBJ1-5; no reliable D call. Germline values: CDR1 KGHSH, CDR2 LQKENI. The CDR3 is 13 amino acids. V was clipped by 3 bases and J by 6 bases, with 9 bases between them. As DNA, the CDR3 is TGTGCCAGCTCACCTCAGTACAGTCAGCCCCAGCATTTT. It specifies CASSPQYSQPQHF.

The CDR3 protein is CASSTLGGQGAGGYTF. The DNA for the CDR3 is TGTGCCAGCAGCACCCTGGGGGGACAGGGGGCCGGAGGCTACACCTTC. The gene calls are TRBV7-8 and TRBJ1-2; TRBD1 agrees at 12 bases. J gave up 8 bases and V 5 bases, and 12 bases lay outside the gene matches. Germline V CDR1 and CDR2: SGHVS, FQNEAQ. There are 16 residues in the CDR3.

V is TRBV20-1 and J is TRBJ1-1; D remains ambiguous. V lost 3 bases to trimming and J lost 9 bases, with 11 bases between them. The V gene's germline CDR1 is DFQATT and CDR2 SNEGSKA (reference sequence). The CDR3 runs 11 residues. CDR3: CSARRADKAFF. CDR3 in DNA: TGCAGTGCTAGGCGAGCGGATAAAGCTTTCTTT.

The chain recombines TRBV5-4 with TRBJ2-3, with TRBD2 matching over 8 bases. Germline CDR1 is SGHNT and CDR2 is YYREEE (reference sequence). This CDR3 is built from 17 residues. J gave up 4 bases and V 0 bases, and 10 bases lay outside the gene matches. In nucleotides, the CDR3 is TGTGCCAGCAGCTTGGGTTTGGTCGGGGGGGCGGCAGATACGCAGTATTTT. Encoded protein: CASSLGLVGGAADTQYF.

The V and J genes are TRBV7-8 and TRBJ2-1, with 10 positions matching TRBD1. Germline V gene sequence: CDR1 SGHVS, CDR2 FQNEAQ. Trimming removed 0 bases from V and 8 bases from J; junction bases left unmatched: 22. The CDR3 has 21 amino acids. CDR3 DNA sequence: TGTGCCAGCAGCTTAGCCCCAGGTCAGGGGATTCCGGGACAGGGGTGGTATGAGCAGTTCTTC. Translation: CASSLAPGQGIPGQGWYEQFF.

Of note for this clone: Other DNA sequences from this sample encode an identical CDR3 as well. This chain links TRBV7-3 with TRBJ1-1; no firm D call. V was shortened by 5 bases and J by 1 base, with 11 bases between the two germline ends. Per the germline V gene, CDR1 is SGHTA and CDR2 is FQGTGA. The CDR3 runs to 14 residues. The CDR3 DNA reads as TGTGCCAGCAGCACGGTCCCGGGGAACACTGAAGCTTTCTTT. This encodes CASSTVPGNTEAFF.

The genes are TRBV19 and TRBJ1-2, with a possible D match to TRBD1 (6 bases). The length of the CDR3 is 20 residues. Germline CDR1 LNHDA, CDR2 SQIVND (reference sequence). V was shortened by 2 bases and J by 8 bases, with 33 bases between the two germline ends. The CDR3 region has the DNA TGTGCCAGTAGTATATTCGGGGGGTCGGGCCGGGGACAAATAGGAGGAGGCTACACCTTC. Protein product: CASSIFGGSGRGQIGGGYTF.

V and J are TRBV5-1 and TRBJ1-4; 8 nucleotides align to TRBD1. Trimming cost V 0 bases and J 7 bases; bases outside gene matches: 8. Germline V gene data show CDR1 as SGHRS and CDR2 as YFSETQ. The CDR3 runs 16 residues. As DNA, the CDR3 is TGCGCCAGCAGCTTGGCGCTCGGGACAGGAGGTGAAAAACTGTTTTTT. Amino acids: CASSLALGTGGEKLFF. The variable domain in full, completed from reference TRBV5-1 and TRBJ1-4, reads KAGVTQTPRYLIKTRGQQVTLSCSPISGHRSVSWYQQTPGQGLQFLFEYFSETQRNKGNFPGRFSGRQFSNSRSEMNVSTLELGDSALYLCASSLALGTGGEKLFFGSGTQLSVL.

This clone was counted a few times. The rearrangement links TRBV5-1 to TRBJ2-1; 12 nucleotides align to TRBD1. Germline lookup yields CDR1 SGHRS and CDR2 YFSETQ. Losses at the gene ends were 1 base for V and 9 bases for J; bases not matched to a gene: 17. This CDR3 is 19 amino acids long. CDR3 region: CASSLPGTGGYLLPIEQFF. Here the CDR3 DNA reads TGCGCCAGCAGCTTGCCCGGGACAGGGGGCTACCTCCTCCCAATTGAGCAGTTCTTC.

V gene TRBV11-2 combines with J gene TRBJ2-2, with TRBD1 identical over 7 bases. Losses at the gene ends were 6 bases for V and 3 bases for J; bases not matched to a gene: 4. The CDR3 is 14 residues long. Germline-derived CDR1 and CDR2 are SGHAT and FQNNGV. As DNA, the CDR3 is TGTGCCAGCAGATCGGACAGGTACACCGGGGAGCTGTTTTTT. Translation gives CASRSDRYTGELFF. The whole variable domain, filled in from reference TRBV11-2 and TRBJ2-2, reads EAGVAQSPRYKIIEKRQSVAFWCNPISGHATLYWYQQILGQGPKLLIQFQNNGVVDDSQLPKDRFSAERLKGVDSTLKIQPAKLEDSAVYLCASRSDRYTGELFFGEGSRLTVL.

A note on this clone: Its ends do not fully match the called genes, so a read error is possible. The chain joins TRBV29-1 to TRBJ2-3, with D uncertain. The germline V gene has CDR1 SQVTM and CDR2 ANQGSEA. This CDR3 is 8 amino acids long. CDR3 loop: CSVERSSF. The DNA for the CDR3 is TGCAGCGTTGAACGTTCGTCTTTT.

The chain joins TRBV7-9 to TRBJ2-7, with 12 nucleotides matching TRBD1. CDR1 SEHNR and CDR2 FQNEAQ come from the germline V gene (reference sequence). CDR3 length equals 14 residues. Trimming at V came to 7 bases and at J to 5 bases, leaving 6 bases not matched to a gene. DNA of the CDR3: TGTGCCAGCACACCGGGACAGGGGGCTGACGAGCAGTACTTC. Translated: CASTPGQGADEQYF.

The chain joins TRBV7-3 to TRBJ2-3, with D possibly being TRBD1 or TRBD2 (7 bases each). Trimming removed 5 bases at V and 7 bases at J, with 16 bases between. This CDR3 is built from 14 residues. The germline V gene has CDR1 SGHTA and CDR2 FQGTGA. The CDR3 nucleotides read TGTGCCAGCAGCGTAAGCGGGGACAGTCATACGCAGTATTTT. Amino acid sequence: CASSVSGDSHTQYF.

The genes are TRBV27 and TRBJ2-7; TRBD2 is a possible D gene (5 bases). CDR3 length: 14 residues. Germline values: CDR1 MNHEY, CDR2 SMNVEV (reference sequence). Trimming left V 3 bases short and J 6 bases short, with 15 bases between. The CDR3 protein is CASSFLGAMGEQYF. The CDR3 DNA reads TGTGCCAGCAGTTTCCTGGGAGCTATGGGCGAGCAGTACTTC.

The genes are TRBV14 and TRBJ1-6, with 9 bases matching TRBD1. CDR3 length equals 15 residues. V was pared by 4 bases and J by 7 bases, with 5 bases of the junction left unmatched. From germline, CDR1 is SGHDN and CDR2 FVKESK. CDR3 coding DNA: TGTGCCAGCAGCCCGCTGGGGACAGGGAATTCACCCCTCCACTTT. It codes for CASSPLGTGNSPLHF.

The V and J genes are TRBV29-1 and TRBJ2-3; maybe TRBD2 (6 bases). The CDR3 is made up of 16 amino acids. CDR1 is SQVTM, CDR2 ANQGSEA, per germline. V was cut by 8 bases and J by 5 bases, with 26 bases left in between. CDR3 protein: CSSLGRPPNVGDTQYF. The CDR3 DNA reads TGCAGCTCCCTGGGGAGGCCCCCCAATGTCGGAGATACGCAGTATTTT.

As for this clone: The same CDR3 arises from other DNA sequences in this sample as well. The chain carries TRBV1 and TRBJ2-4; the tabulated D call, TRBD2, remains unverified against the DNA. TRBV1 is a pseudogene. This CDR3 region has 16 residues. The CDR3 sequence: CTSSKGLKKAKNIQYF. The CDR3 bases are TGCACCAGCAGCAAGGGACTAAAGAAAGCCAAAAACATTCAGTACTTC.

V is TRBV14 and J is TRBJ2-3, with 11 nucleotides matching TRBD2. CDR1 SGHDN and CDR2 FVKESK come from the germline V gene. CDR3 size: 16 residues. V lost 4 bases to trimming and J lost 2 bases; unmatched junction nucleotides: 5. CDR3 bases: TGTGCCAGCAGCCTACTTAGCGGGGGGGTCACAGATACGCAGTATTTT. It is translated as CASSLLSGGVTDTQYF.

The chain couples TRBV12-5 to TRBJ2-1; TRBD2 agrees at 8 bases. J lost 7 bases, V lost 2 bases, and 10 bases had no gene match. Germline values: CDR1 LGHNT, CDR2 FRNRAP. The CDR3 runs to 16 residues. The CDR3 DNA reads TGTGCTAGTGGTTTGAGGTTCCCGGCTAGCGGGAATGAGCAGTTCTTC. The encoded protein is CASGLRFPASGNEQFF.

This clone came up a few times. This rearrangement joins TRBV18 to TRBJ1-2, with no clear D. Germline values: CDR1 KGHSH, CDR2 LQKENI. V lost 2 bases to trimming and J lost 4 bases, with 14 bases between them. The CDR3 length is 15 residues. CDR3 loop: CASSPNSLSGYGYTF. DNA of the CDR3: TGTGCCAGCTCACCAAACAGTCTCTCTGGCTATGGCTACACCTTC.

This chain joins TRBV2 and TRBJ2-7; D might be TRBD1 (5 bases). Germline V gives CDR1 SNHLY, CDR2 FYNNEI. The V and J ends lost 1 base and 13 bases respectively, with 20 bases between them. The CDR3 spans 14 residues. The DNA of the CDR3 is TGTGCCAGCAGTGAAGGGCAGGGCTTTTCGGTGCGATACTTC. It codes for CASSEGQGFSVRYF.

The chain has TRBV30 and TRBJ2-1, with 9 bases matching TRBD2. The CDR3 length is 15 residues. Germline trimming cut 0 bases from V and 5 bases from J; bases unmatched to any gene: 5. Germline lookup yields CDR1 GTSNPN and CDR2 SVGIG (reference sequence). The CDR3 sequence is CAWSVRASGDNEQFF. The CDR3 region has the DNA TGTGCCTGGAGTGTACGGGCTAGCGGGGACAATGAGCAGTTCTTC.

The chain couples TRBV29-1 to TRBJ2-3, with 7 nucleotides matching TRBD2. This CDR3 spans 15 amino acids. Germline trimming cut 3 bases from V and 1 base from J; bases unmatched to any gene: 7. CDR1 and CDR2 (germline): SQVTM, ANQGSEA. CDR3 loop: CSVDALGLRTDTQYF. As DNA, the CDR3 is TGCAGCGTTGACGCCCTGGGACTACGCACAGATACGCAGTATTTT.